Listed below are T cell receptor beta chains from one sample, sequenced in a study of shared clonotypes between healthy human individuals. TCRdb keeps only in-frame clones here, not all; method: immunoSEQ multiplex PCR. The sample records millions of clones, about 95% being singletons. Sample: naive CD8+ T cells sorted from blood. The receptors were gathered from a man between 18 and 29 years old in good health. CDR3s leave out the opening cysteine and the closing phenylalanine or tryptophan.

v_call cdr3_aa
TRBV6-5 ASSYSIARGFTEAF
TRBV4-2 ASSQDPGSGTQY
TRBV6-5 ASSYSSLNTEAF
TRBV9 ASSVEGAPNEKLF
TRBV7-2 ASSLGTVVWPF
TRBV27 ASSLGQGFPYEQY
TRBV28 ASNSPGTVYNEQF
TRBV27 ASSASGTYGYT
TRBV7-6 ASSYDRVNTGELF
TRBV4-1 ASSLDRGPYNEQF
TRBV25-1 ASSASGGSYEQY
TRBV6-1 ASSEHGPSYEQY
TRBV7-9 ASSLVRGNSPLH
TRBV2 ASSEAPGETQY
TRBV11-2 ASTSSGTNYEQY
TRBV4-1 ASSQGIQGLGAF
TRBV29-1 SANGAHEQY
TRBV7-9 ASIPKGVANTGELF
TRBV7-9 ASSLTLGTEAF
TRBV7-9 ASSFETGGTLYEQY
TRBV27 ASSLSGPSYEQY
TRBV6-5 ASSRSGGAGDTQY
TRBV4-1 ASSQYRTGLNEKLF
TRBV7-2 ASSLRRLLTQPQH
TRBV20-1 SGGSYNEQF
TRBV11-2 ASSPGAGQGAVEQY
TRBV14 ASSQDGGTQY
TRBV6-8 ASSSDEDRWGQPQH
TRBV27 ASSLMLNQPQH
TRBV2 ASGRSTDRDSYEQY
TRBV4-1 ASSQVGFSGNTIY
TRBV11-3 ASSPLGQSISNQPQH
TRBV7-8 ASSSSEPIVETQY
TRBV27 ASSFDRGWGYT
TRBV19 ASSPGLAGSSYEQY
TRBV11-2 ASSFIGGRTF
TRBV5-6 ASSFSGEQY